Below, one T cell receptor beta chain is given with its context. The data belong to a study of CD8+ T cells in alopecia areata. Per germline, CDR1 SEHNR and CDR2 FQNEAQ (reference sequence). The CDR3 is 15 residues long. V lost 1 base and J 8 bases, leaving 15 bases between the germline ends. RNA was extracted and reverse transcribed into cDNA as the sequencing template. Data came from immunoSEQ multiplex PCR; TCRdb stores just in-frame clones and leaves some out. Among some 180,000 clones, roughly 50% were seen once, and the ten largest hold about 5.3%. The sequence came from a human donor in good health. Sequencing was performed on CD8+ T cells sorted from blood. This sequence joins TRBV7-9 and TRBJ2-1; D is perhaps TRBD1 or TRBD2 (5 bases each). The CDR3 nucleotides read TGTGCCAGCAGCTTAGAAGGGACCCCCCCCGATGAGCAGTTCTTC. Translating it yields CASSLEGTPPDEQFF.